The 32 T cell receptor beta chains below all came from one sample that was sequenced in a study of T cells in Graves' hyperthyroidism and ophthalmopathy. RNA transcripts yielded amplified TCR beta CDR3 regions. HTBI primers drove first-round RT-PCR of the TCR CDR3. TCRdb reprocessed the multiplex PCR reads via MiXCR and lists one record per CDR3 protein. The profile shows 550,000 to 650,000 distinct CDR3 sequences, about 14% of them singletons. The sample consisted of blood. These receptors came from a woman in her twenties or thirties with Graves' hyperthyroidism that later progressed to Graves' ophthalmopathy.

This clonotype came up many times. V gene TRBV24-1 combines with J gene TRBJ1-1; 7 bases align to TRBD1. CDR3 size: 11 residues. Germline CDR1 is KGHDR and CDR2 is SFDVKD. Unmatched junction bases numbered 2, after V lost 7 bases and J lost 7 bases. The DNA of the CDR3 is TGTGCCACCAGGAGGGACAGTGAAGCTTTCTTT. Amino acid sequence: CATRRDSEAFF.

The CDR3 nucleotides read TGTGCCAGCAGCGTAGTGGGGGGTGGCTACACCTTC. This gives the protein CASSVVGGGYTF. The chain links TRBV9 to TRBJ1-2, with D maybe TRBD1 (5 bases). CDR1 and CDR2 from the germline V gene are SGDLS and YYNGEE. The CDR3 is made up of 12 amino acids. Trimming took off 0 bases at V and 7 bases at J, with 7 bases between the two ends.

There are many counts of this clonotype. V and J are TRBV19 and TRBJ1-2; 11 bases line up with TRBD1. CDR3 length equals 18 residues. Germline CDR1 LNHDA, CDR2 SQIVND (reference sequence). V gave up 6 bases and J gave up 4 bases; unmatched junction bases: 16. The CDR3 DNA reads TGTGCCAGTAGCGCTCGGAGATTGCCGGGACAGGGGGGCTATGGCTACACCTTC. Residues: CASSARRLPGQGGYGYTF.

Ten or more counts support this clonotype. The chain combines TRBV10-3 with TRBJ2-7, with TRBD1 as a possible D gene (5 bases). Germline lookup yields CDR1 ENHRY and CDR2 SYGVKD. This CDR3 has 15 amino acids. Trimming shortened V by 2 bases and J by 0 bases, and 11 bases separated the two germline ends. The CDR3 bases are TGTGCCATCAGTGAGCCAGGGCTTAGCTCCTACGAGCAGTACTTC. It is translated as CAISEPGLSSYEQYF.

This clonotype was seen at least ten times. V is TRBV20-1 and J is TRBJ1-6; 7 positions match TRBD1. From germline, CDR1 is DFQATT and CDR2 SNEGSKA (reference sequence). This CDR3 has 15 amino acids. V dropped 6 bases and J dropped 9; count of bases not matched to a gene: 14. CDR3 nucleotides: TGCAGTGCCGATACAGGGGCTGGGGGTAGTTCACCCCTCCACTTT. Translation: CSADTGAGGSSPLHF.

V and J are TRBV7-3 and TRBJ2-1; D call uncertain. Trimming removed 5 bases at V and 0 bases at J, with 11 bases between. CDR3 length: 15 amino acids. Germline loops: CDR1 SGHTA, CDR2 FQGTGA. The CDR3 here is CASSPATSSYNEQFF. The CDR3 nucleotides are TGTGCCAGCAGCCCCGCTACGAGCTCCTACAATGAGCAGTTCTTC.

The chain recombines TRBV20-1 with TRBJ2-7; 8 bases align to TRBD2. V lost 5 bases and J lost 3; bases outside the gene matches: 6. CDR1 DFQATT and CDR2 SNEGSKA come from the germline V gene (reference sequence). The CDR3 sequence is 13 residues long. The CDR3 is CSARSGTSYEQYF. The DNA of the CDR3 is TGCAGTGCTCGATCCGGGACTAGCTACGAGCAGTACTTC.

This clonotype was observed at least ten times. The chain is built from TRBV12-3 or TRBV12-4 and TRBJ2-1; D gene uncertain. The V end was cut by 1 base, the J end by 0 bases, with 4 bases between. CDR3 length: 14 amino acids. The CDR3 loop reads CASSLGASYNEQFF. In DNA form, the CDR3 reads TGTGCCAGCAGTTTAGGTGCCTCCTACAATGAGCAGTTCTTC.

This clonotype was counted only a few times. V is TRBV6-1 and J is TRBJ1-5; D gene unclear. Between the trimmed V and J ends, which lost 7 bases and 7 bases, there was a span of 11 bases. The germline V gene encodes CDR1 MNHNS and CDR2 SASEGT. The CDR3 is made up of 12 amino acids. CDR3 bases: TGTGCCAGCACCAAGGTTGGGCAGCCCCAGCATTTT. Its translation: CASTKVGQPQHF.

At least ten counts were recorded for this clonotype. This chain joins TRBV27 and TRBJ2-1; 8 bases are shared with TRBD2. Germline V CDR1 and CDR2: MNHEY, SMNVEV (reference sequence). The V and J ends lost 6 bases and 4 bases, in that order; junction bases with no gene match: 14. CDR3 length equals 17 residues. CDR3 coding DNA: TGTGCCAGCAGCTGGGGGGGGAGAGCGGGAGCGTACAATGAGCAGTTCTTC. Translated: CASSWGGRAGAYNEQFF.

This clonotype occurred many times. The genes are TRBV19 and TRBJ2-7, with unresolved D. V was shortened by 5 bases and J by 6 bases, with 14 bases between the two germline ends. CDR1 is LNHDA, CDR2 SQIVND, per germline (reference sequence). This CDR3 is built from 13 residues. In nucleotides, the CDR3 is TGTGCCAGTAGTGCGTACCGAGCTGCCGAGCAGTACTTC. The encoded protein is CASSAYRAAEQYF.

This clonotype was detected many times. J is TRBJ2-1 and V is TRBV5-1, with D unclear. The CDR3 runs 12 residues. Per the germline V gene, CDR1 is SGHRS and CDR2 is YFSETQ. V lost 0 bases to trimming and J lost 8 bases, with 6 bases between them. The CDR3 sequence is CASSLGVDEQFF. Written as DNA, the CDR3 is TGCGCCAGCAGCTTGGGGGTGGATGAGCAGTTCTTC.

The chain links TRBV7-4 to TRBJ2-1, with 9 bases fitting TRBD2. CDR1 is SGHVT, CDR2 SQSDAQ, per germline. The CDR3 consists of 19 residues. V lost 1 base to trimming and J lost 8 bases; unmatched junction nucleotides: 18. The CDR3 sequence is CASSLVRLAEKGPPDEQFF. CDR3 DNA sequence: TGTGCCAGCAGCTTAGTAAGACTAGCGGAAAAAGGCCCACCGGATGAGCAGTTCTTC.

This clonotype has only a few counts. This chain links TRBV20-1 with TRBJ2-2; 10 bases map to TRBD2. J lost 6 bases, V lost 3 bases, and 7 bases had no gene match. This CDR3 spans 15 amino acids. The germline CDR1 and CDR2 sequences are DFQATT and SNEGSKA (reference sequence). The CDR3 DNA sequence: TGCAGTGCTAGGGAACTAGCGGGGTGGGCCGGGGAGCTGTTTTTT. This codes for CSARELAGWAGELFF.

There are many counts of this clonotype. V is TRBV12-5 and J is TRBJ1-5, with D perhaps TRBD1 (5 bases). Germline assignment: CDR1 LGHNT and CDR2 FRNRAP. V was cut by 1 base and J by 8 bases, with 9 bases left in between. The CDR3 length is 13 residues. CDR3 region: CASGLGGGEPQHF. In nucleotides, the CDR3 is TGTGCTAGTGGTTTGGGGGGCGGGGAGCCCCAGCATTTT.

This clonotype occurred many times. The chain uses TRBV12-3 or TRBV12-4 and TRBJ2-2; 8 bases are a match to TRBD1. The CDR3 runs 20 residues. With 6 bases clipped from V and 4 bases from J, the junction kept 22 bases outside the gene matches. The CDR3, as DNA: TGTGCCAGCAGACCTTGGGCACTCAAAAGCAGGGGGCGAGGCACCGGGGAGCTGTTTTTT. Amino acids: CASRPWALKSRGRGTGELFF.

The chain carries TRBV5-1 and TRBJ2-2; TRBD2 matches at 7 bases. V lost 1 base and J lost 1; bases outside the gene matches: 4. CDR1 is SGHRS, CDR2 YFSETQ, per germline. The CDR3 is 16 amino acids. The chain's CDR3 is CASSLSGGLNTGELFF. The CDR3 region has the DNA TGCGCCAGCAGCTTGTCGGGGGGATTGAACACCGGGGAGCTGTTTTTT.

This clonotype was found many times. The CDR3 reads CATQDRLNTEAFF. The DNA for the CDR3 is TGTGCCACCCAGGACAGGCTGAACACTGAAGCTTTCTTT. This sequence joins TRBV6-1 and TRBJ1-1; the match to TRBD1 covers 7 bases. The germline V gene encodes CDR1 MNHNS and CDR2 SASEGT. Germline trimming cut 10 bases from V and 0 bases from J; bases unmatched to any gene: 5. The CDR3 sequence is 13 residues long.

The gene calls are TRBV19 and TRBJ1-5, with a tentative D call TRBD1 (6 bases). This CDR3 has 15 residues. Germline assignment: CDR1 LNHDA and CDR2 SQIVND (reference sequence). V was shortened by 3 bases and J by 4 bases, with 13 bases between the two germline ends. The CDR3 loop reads CASSIGQSFNQPQHF. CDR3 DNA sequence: TGTGCCAGTAGTATCGGACAGTCGTTTAATCAGCCCCAGCATTTT.

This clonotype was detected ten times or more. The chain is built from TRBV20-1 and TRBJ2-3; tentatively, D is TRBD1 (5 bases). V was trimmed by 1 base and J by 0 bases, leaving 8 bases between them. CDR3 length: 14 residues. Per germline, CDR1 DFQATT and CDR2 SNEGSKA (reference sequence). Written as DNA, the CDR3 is TGCAGTGCTAGAGCGGACACTAGCACAGATACGCAGTATTTT. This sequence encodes CSARADTSTDTQYF.

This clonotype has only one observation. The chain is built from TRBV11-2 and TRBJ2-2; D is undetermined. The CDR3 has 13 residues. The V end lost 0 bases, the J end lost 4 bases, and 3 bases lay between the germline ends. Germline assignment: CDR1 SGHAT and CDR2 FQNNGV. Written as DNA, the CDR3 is TGTGCCAGCAGCTTAGAGCGCACCGGGGAGCTGTTTTTT. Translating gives CASSLERTGELFF.

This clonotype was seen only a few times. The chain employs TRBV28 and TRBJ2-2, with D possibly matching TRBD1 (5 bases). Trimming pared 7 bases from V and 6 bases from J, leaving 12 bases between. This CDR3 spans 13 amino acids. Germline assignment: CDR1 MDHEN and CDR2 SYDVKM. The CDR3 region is CASTGLLAGELFF. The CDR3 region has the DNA TGTGCCAGCACAGGGTTATTAGCCGGGGAGCTGTTTTTT.

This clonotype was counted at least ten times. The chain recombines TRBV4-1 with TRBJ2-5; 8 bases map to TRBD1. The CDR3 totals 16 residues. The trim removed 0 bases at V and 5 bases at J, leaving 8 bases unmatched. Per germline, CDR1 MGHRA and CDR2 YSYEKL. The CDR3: CASSQDRAGGGETQYF. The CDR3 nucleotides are TGCGCCAGCAGCCAAGATCGAGCAGGGGGCGGCGAGACCCAGTACTTC.

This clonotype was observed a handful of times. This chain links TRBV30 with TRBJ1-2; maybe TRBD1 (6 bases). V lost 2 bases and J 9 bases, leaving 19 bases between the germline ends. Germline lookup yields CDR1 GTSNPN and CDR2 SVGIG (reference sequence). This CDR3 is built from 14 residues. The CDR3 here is CAWSPPSGGPSYTF. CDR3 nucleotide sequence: TGTGCCTGGAGTCCCCCCTCGGGGGGGCCCAGCTACACCTTC. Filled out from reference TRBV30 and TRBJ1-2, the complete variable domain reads SQTIHQWPATLVQPVGSPLSLECTVEGTSNPNLYWYRQAAGRGLQLLFYSVGIGQISSEVPQNLSASRPQDRQFILSSKKLLLSDSGFYLCAWSPPSGGPSYTFGSGTRLTVV.

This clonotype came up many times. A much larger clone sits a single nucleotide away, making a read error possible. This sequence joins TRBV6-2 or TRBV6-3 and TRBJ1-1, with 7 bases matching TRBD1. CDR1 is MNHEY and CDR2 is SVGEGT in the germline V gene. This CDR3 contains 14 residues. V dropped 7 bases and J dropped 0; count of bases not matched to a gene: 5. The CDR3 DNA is TGTGCCAGCACCCTGGGACAGATGAACACTGAAGCTTTCTTT. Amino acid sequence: CASTLGQMNTEAFF.

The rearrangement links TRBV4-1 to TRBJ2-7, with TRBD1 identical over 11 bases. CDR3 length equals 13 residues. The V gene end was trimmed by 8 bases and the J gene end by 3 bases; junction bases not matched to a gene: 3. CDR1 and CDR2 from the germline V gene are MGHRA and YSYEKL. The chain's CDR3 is CASAGTGGYEQYF. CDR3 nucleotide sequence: TGCGCCAGCGCCGGGACAGGGGGCTACGAGCAGTACTTC.

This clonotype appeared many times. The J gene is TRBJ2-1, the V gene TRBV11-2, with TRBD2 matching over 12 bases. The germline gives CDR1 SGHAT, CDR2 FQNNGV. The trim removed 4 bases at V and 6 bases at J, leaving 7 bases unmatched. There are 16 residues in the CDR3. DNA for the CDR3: TGTGCCAGCAGCTCTCTAGCGGGAGGGCGTAGCAATGAGCAGTTCTTC. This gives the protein CASSSLAGGRSNEQFF. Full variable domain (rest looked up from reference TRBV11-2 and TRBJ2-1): EAGVAQSPRYKIIEKRQSVAFWCNPISGHATLYWYQQILGQGPKLLIQFQNNGVVDDSQLPKDRFSAERLKGVDSTLKIQPAKLEDSAVYLCASSSLAGGRSNEQFFGPGTRLTVL.

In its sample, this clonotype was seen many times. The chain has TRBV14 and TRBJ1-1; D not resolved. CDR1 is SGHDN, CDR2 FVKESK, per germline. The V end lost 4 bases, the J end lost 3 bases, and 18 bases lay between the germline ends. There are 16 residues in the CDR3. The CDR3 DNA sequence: TGTGCCAGCAGCCCTTATTGGACTGGAGAGGACACTGAAGCTTTCTTT. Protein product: CASSPYWTGEDTEAFF.

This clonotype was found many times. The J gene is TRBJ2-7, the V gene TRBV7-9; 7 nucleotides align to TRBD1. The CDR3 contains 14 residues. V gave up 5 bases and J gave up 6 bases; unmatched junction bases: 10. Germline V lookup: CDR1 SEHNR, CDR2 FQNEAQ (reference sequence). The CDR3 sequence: CASSRETGLAEQYF. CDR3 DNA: TGTGCCAGCAGCCGCGAGACAGGGTTGGCCGAGCAGTACTTC.

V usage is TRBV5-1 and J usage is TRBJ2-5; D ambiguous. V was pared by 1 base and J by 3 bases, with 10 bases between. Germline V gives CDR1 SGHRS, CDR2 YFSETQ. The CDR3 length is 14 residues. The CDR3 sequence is CASSLLGRKETQYF. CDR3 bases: TGCGCCAGCAGCTTGTTGGGCAGAAAAGAGACCCAGTACTTC.

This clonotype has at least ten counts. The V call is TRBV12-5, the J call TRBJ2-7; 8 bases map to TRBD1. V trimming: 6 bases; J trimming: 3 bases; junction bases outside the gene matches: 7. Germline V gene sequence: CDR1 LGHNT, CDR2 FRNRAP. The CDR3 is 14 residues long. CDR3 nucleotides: TGTGCTAGTGGCGTGGGACAGGCTCGCTACGAGCAGTACTTC. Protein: CASGVGQARYEQYF. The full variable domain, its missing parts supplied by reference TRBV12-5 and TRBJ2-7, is DARVTQTPRHKVTEMGQEVTMRCQPILGHNTVFWYRQTMMQGLELLAYFRNRAPLDDSGMPKDRFSAEMPDATLATLKIQPSEPRDSAVYFCASGVGQARYEQYFGPGTRLTVT.

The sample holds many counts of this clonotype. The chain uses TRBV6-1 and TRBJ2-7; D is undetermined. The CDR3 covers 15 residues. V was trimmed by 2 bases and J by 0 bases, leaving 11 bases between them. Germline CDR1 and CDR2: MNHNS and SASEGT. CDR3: CASSETLALSYEQYF. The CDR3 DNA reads TGTGCCAGCAGTGAAACATTGGCTCTCTCCTACGAGCAGTACTTC.